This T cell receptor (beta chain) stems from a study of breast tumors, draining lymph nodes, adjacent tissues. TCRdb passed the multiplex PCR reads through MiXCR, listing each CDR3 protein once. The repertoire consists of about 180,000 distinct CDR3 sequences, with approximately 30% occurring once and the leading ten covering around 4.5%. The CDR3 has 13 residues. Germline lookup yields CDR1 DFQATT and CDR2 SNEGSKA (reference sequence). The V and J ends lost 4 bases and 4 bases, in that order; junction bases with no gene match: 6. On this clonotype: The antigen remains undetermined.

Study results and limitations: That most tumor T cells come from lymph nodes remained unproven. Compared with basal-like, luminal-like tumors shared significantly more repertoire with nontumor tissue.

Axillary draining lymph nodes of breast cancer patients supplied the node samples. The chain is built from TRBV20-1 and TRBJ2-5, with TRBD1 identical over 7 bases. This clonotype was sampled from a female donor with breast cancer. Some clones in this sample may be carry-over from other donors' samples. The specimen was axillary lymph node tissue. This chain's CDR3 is CSANRDSSETQYF. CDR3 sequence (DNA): TGCAGTGCTAACCGGGACAGCTCAGAGACCCAGTACTTC.